The entry below describes one T cell receptor (beta chain). TCRdb's copy holds only in-frame clones and misses some; the assay was immunoSEQ multiplex PCR. This repertoire shows 300,000 to 350,000 clones, 88% found once; its top ten account for more than 5%. Adults between roughly 18 and 89 years of age took part from about 24 US areas. Clinical history as reported by participants underpinned cohort assignment. This specimen comes from a study of blood T cell repertoires in COVID-19. The specimen was PBMCs or T cells enriched from blood (not recorded which). The sequence came from a young man who had recovered from COVID-19.

The CDR3 DNA reads TGTGCCAGCAGTTACATAGCGGGGGGGACAGATACGCAGTATTTT. Protein: CASSYIAGGTDTQYF. V usage is TRBV28 and J usage is TRBJ2-3; 11 bases align to TRBD2. The trim removed 4 bases at V and 3 bases at J, leaving 3 bases unmatched. Germline V lookup: CDR1 MDHEN, CDR2 SYDVKM. CDR3 size: 15 residues.